This T cell receptor (beta chain) came from a study of T cell responses to AZD1222 COVID-19 vaccine. Study results and limitations: Seropositive status at baseline applied to only a handful of AZD1222 recipients. Spike-specific TCR breadth and depth were elevated following two AZD1222 doses. After the peak T cell response, and only then, were repertoires sampled.

Repertoires were generated with immunoSEQ multiplex PCR, while TCRdb's copy carries only in-frame clones and drops some. Of 160,000 or so clones detected, roughly 90% appear once; the ten largest clones hold 4.4%. In the case of this clone: Its antigen is undetermined.

V was pared by 4 bases and J by 8 bases, with 16 bases between. CDR3 length: 14 amino acids. Germline CDR1 reads MGHDK; CDR2 reads SYGVNS. This chain uses TRBV25-1 with TRBJ2-3, with D perhaps matching TRBD1 (5 bases). This receptor was obtained from an adult in good health. This material consisted of peripheral blood, taken on day 0 of AZD1222 vaccination. CDR3 in amino acids: CASSGSQGVGTQYF. For the CDR3, the DNA is TGTGCCAGCAGTGGATCACAAGGGGTTGGTACGCAGTATTTT.